The text below deals with one T cell receptor (beta chain). No antigen is known for it. Unique molecular identifiers were incorporated during preparation of the TCRbeta library. TCRdb analysed the PCR reads with MiXCR anew, one entry per CDR3 protein. The sample yields about 78,000 distinct CDR3 sequences, 13% to 15% seen once. This record comes from a study of T-cell reconstitution after alpha-beta-depleted transplantation in children. Germline V gene data show CDR1 as SGDLS and CDR2 as YYNGEE. The trim removed 0 bases at V and 1 base at J, leaving 3 bases unmatched. CDR3 size: 17 residues. Study-wide results and caveats: The study reportedly traced alpha-beta T cells about two months after transplant to several hundred expanded graft clones.

The source was PBMCs, mostly from graft donor cells, collected 180 days after TCRalphabeta/CD19-depleted stem cell transplant. V is TRBV9 and J is TRBJ2-1; the match to TRBD2 covers 11 bases. The receptor's source is a male patient between 2 and 10 years old who had a stem cell transplant for acute lymphoblastic leukemia, so the T cells may come from the graft donor. CDR3 DNA sequence: TGTGCCAGCAGCGTAGTGGCTAGCGGGAGGTCCTACAATGAGCAGTTCTTC. Translating it yields CASSVVASGRSYNEQFF. The full variable domain, with the rest looked up from reference TRBV9 and TRBJ2-1, is DSGVTQTPKHLITATGQRVTLRCSPRSGDLSVYWYQQSLDQGLQFLIQYYNGEERAKGNILERFSAQQFPDLHSELNLSSLELGDSALYFCASSVVASGRSYNEQFFGPGTRLTVL.